The entry below gives a single T cell receptor (beta chain) sequence along with its context. Its cognate antigen is unknown. The V gene's germline CDR1 is MGHDK and CDR2 SYGVNS. Trimming removed 3 bases at V and 2 bases at J, with 19 bases between. The length of the CDR3 is 17 residues. This specimen belongs to a study of cytotoxic CD8 clonotypes in ibrutinib-treated CLL. TCRdb's copy holds only in-frame clones and misses some; the assay was immunoSEQ multiplex PCR. The sample carries about 120,000 clones, approximately 58% recorded once. Study results and limitations: Clonality showed a rise at ibrutinib response that reversed toward baseline at progression.

This TCR was sampled from a human donor with chronic lymphocytic leukemia. The J gene is TRBJ1-2, the V gene TRBV25-1; a weak D match, TRBD1 (6 bases). The input for sequencing was PBMCs, taken after 24 months of ibrutinib treatment. The CDR3 is CASSDRGSGGPNYGYTF. In DNA, the CDR3 is TGTGCCAGCAGTGATAGGGGGTCCGGGGGGCCCAACTATGGCTACACCTTC.